Shown below are 12 T cell receptor beta chains from a single sample sequenced in a study of blood T cells in healthy people across ages. A sample-barcoded 5' primer and a J-beta primer mix were used in a second PCR of about 7 to 11 cycles. MiXCR, run by TCRdb on the 5' RACE reads, gives a single entry per CDR3 protein. The sample lists over 1,500,000 distinct CDR3 sequences; about 39% were seen once. The sequencing sample was made of blood. Receptors were obtained from a human donor in good health.

J is TRBJ2-4 and V is TRBV7-8, with a tentative D call TRBD1 (5 bases). The end of the DNA fits TRBJ2-7 better, so the J call may be wrong. CDR1 and CDR2 from the germline V gene are SGHVS and FQNEAQ. This CDR3 region has 16 residues. DNA for the CDR3: TGTGCCAGCCGCCCCCCTTACCAGGGCCTATACTACGAGCAGTACTTC. The encoded protein is CASRPPYQGLYYEQYF.

This clonotype has at least ten counts. Compared with germline, one end of the junction differs, possibly owing to a read error. This chain joins TRBV5-1 and TRBJ1-5, with TRBD1 identical over 7 bases. The CDR3 loop spans 13 amino acids. In germline, CDR1 is SGHRS, CDR2 YFSETQ. The CDR3 sequence: CASSLEGGQPQHF. The DNA for the CDR3 is TGTGCCAGCAGCTTAGAAGGGGGCCAGCCCCAGCATTTT.

This clonotype was counted many times. The chain links TRBV6-5 to TRBJ2-6, with D maybe TRBD1 (5 bases). CDR1 is MNHEY, CDR2 SVGAGI, per germline. The CDR3 runs 15 residues. Trimming removed 5 bases at V and 0 bases at J, with 8 bases between. CDR3 in DNA: TGTGCCAGCAGTACGGACATCTCTGGGGCCAACGTCCTGACTTTC. Translating it yields CASSTDISGANVLTF.

This clonotype has a handful of counts. This chain connects TRBV5-1 to TRBJ2-1; D is unresolved. Germline assignment: CDR1 SGHRS and CDR2 YFSETQ. V lost 1 base, J lost 7 bases, and 6 bases lay in between. The CDR3 runs to 12 residues. The CDR3 nucleotides read TGCGCCAGCAGCTTGTTCCGTAATGAGCAGTTCTTC. Translation gives CASSLFRNEQFF.

This chain joins TRBV20-1 and TRBJ2-4; D is possibly TRBD1 (6 bases). Trimming pared 5 bases from V and 13 bases from J, leaving 21 bases between. The length of the CDR3 is 13 residues. Germline CDR1 reads DFQATT; CDR2 reads SNEGSKA (reference sequence). The CDR3: CSADTGRWDGQYF. DNA of the CDR3: TGCAGTGCTGATACAGGGCGCTGGGACGGGCAGTACTTC.

This clonotype came up a few times. This chain links TRBV6-6 with TRBJ1-5; D remains ambiguous. This CDR3 has 14 residues. The V end was cut by 3 bases, the J end by 4 bases, with 10 bases between. Germline V CDR1 and CDR2: MNHNY, SVGAGI (reference sequence). The CDR3 DNA sequence: TGTGCCAGCAGTTATGGTTTCGAAAATCAGCCCCAGCATTTT. This codes for CASSYGFENQPQHF.

With respect to this clonotype: A much larger clone sits a single nucleotide away, making a read error possible. The V call is TRBV20-1, the J call TRBJ2-1, with TRBD2 identical over 9 bases. The CDR3 is 16 amino acids. Germline-derived CDR1 and CDR2 are DFQATT and SNEGSKA (reference sequence). DNA for the CDR3: TGCAGTGCTAGGGATAGTCGAGGACTAGCGAAGGGTGAGCAGTGCTTC. It codes for CSARDSRGLAKGEQCF.

The chain carries TRBV12-3 or TRBV12-4 and TRBJ1-1, with D possibly being TRBD1 (6 bases). V dropped 5 bases and J dropped 7 bases, with 20 bases sitting between them. The CDR3 extends over 15 amino acids. The CDR3: CASSPRGPGGNEAFF. In DNA, the CDR3 is TGTGCCAGCAGTCCCCGCGGCCCCGGGGGCAATGAAGCTTTCTTT.

The chain uses TRBV7-8 and TRBJ2-4; D call uncertain. The J call is doubtful: the DNA matches TRBJ2-7 better. CDR3 length: 13 residues. The V gene's germline CDR1 is SGHVS and CDR2 FQNEAQ. The CDR3, as DNA: TGTGCCAGCAGCTTACCGTTCACGCCCGAGCAGTACTTC. Its translation is CASSLPFTPEQYF.

The genes are TRBV7-2 and TRBJ2-3; 9 nucleotides line up with TRBD2. Germline V CDR1 and CDR2: SGHTA, FQGNSA. V shed 4 bases, J shed 2 bases, and the junction held 7 bases outside the gene matches. This CDR3 contains 16 residues. CDR3 protein: CASSSNAGGNTDTQYF. CDR3 bases: TGTGCCAGCAGCTCCAATGCGGGGGGGAACACAGATACGCAGTATTTT.

This clonotype was counted only a few times. In DNA, the CDR3 is TGTGCCATCAGTGACCTGGGACAGGGAAACACCATATATTTT. Protein product: CAISDLGQGNTIYF. This sequence joins TRBV10-3 and TRBJ1-3; TRBD1 matches 7 bases. Per germline, CDR1 ENHRY and CDR2 SYGVKD. Trimming removed 3 bases from V and 4 bases from J; junction bases left unmatched: 3. The CDR3 is 14 amino acids.

This clonotype was seen more than once but under ten times. The chain uses TRBV6-5 and TRBJ2-3; 7 bases map to TRBD1. V trimming: 5 bases; J trimming: 2 bases; junction bases outside the gene matches: 10. The CDR3 length is 16 residues. CDR1 is MNHEY, CDR2 SVGAGI, per germline. The CDR3 nucleotides read TGTGCCAGCAGTGCCCTATATGGGACAGTCACAGATACGCAGTATTTT. Translating it yields CASSALYGTVTDTQYF.